Presented here are 7 T cell receptor beta chains from one specimen sequenced in a study of early T cells in non-severe SARS-CoV-2 infection. TCRdb called the 5' RACE reads again in MiXCR, with one record for every CDR3 protein. The repertoire holds about 89,000 distinct CDR3 sequences, with about 15% as singletons. The sequenced material came from whole blood. The receptors were sampled from an adult who was a healthcare worker with PCR-confirmed SARS-CoV-2 infection or an uninfected control (not recorded which).

This clonotype was recorded a few times. The chain has TRBV2 and TRBJ1-2; TRBD1 is a possible D gene (6 bases). V lost 2 bases, J lost 8 bases, and 12 bases lay in between. This CDR3 spans 13 amino acids. Germline lookup yields CDR1 SNHLY and CDR2 FYNNEI. The CDR3 sequence: CASSERSGEGYTF. Here the CDR3 DNA reads TGTGCCAGCAGTGAAAGATCAGGGGAGGGCTACACCTTC.

The gene calls are TRBV3-1 and TRBJ1-1; TRBD1 matches 8 bases. Germline CDR1 is LGHDT and CDR2 is YNNKEL (reference sequence). Unmatched junction bases numbered 2, after V lost 1 base and J lost 7 bases. The CDR3 is 13 residues long. For the CDR3, the DNA is TGTGCCAGCAGCCAAGGACAGGGGAATGAAGCTTTCTTT. Protein product: CASSQGQGNEAFF. The variable domain in full, completed from reference TRBV3-1 and TRBJ1-1, reads DTAVSQTPKYLVTQMGNDKSIKCEQNLGHDTMYWYKQDSKKFLKIMFSYNNKELIINETVPNRFSPKSPDKAHLNLHINSLELGDSAVYFCASSQGQGNEAFFGQGTRLTVV.

The chain joins TRBV6-5 to TRBJ2-6, with D hard to call. The CDR3 covers 15 residues. V was clipped by 2 bases and J by 4 bases, with 9 bases between them. In germline, CDR1 is MNHEY, CDR2 SVGAGI. The CDR3 coding sequence is TGTGCCAGCAGTTACGGGTCGGCCGGGGCCAACGTCCTGACTTTC. Translating it yields CASSYGSAGANVLTF.

This clonotype turned up a few times. The chain recombines TRBV2 with TRBJ2-2; TRBD2 matches 12 bases. The V segment lost 6 bases and the J segment 4 bases; nucleotides outside the gene matches: 9. Looked up from germline, CDR1 is SNHLY and CDR2 is FYNNEI. This CDR3 spans 17 amino acids. CDR3 residues: CASSNSLAGGTTGELFF. The CDR3 coding sequence is TGTGCCAGCAGCAACTCTCTAGCGGGGGGGACCACCGGGGAGCTGTTTTTT.

The chain is built from TRBV7-2 and TRBJ2-2, with 9 positions matching TRBD1. The CDR3 covers 17 residues. Trimming took 5 bases from V and 2 from J; bases not matched to a gene: 9. Germline V lookup: CDR1 SGHTA, CDR2 FQGNSA. CDR3 bases: TGTGCCAGCAGCAGAAATGGACAGGGGCTAAACACCGGGGAGCTGTTTTTT. This encodes CASSRNGQGLNTGELFF.

This clonotype came up a few times. V usage is TRBV5-1 and J usage is TRBJ1-6, with 9 nucleotides matching TRBD1. V trimming: 1 base; J trimming: 9 bases; junction bases outside the gene matches: 14. From germline, CDR1 is SGHRS and CDR2 YFSETQ. There are 18 residues in the CDR3. The CDR3 spells CASSLTGTGSILGSPLHF. CDR3 sequence (DNA): TGCGCCAGCAGCTTGACCGGGACAGGGTCTATTTTAGGTTCACCCCTCCACTTT. The full variable domain, with the rest looked up from reference TRBV5-1 and TRBJ1-6, is KAGVTQTPRYLIKTRGQQVTLSCSPISGHRSVSWYQQTPGQGLQFLFEYFSETQRNKGNFPGRFSGRQFSNSRSEMNVSTLELGDSALYLCASSLTGTGSILGSPLHFGNGTRLTVT.

This clonotype was seen more than once but under ten times. The rearrangement joins TRBV28 to TRBJ2-7; 9 nucleotides match TRBD1. Germline loops: CDR1 MDHEN, CDR2 SYDVKM. The V gene end was trimmed by 5 bases and the J gene end by 7 bases; junction bases not matched to a gene: 9. The CDR3 has 14 amino acids. The CDR3 DNA reads as TGTGCCAGCAGTCCGGGACAGGGTGTCCTTGAGCAGTACGTC. It yields the protein CASSPGQGVLEQYV.